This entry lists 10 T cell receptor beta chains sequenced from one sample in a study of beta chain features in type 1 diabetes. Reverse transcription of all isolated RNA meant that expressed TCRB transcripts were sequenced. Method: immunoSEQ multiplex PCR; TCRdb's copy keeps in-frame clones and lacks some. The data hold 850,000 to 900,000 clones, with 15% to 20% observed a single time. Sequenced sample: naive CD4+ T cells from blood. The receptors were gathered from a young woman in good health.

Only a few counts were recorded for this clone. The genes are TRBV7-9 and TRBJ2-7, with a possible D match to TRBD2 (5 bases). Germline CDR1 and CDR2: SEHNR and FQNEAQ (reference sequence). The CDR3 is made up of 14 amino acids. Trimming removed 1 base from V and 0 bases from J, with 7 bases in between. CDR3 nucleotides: TGTGCCAGCAGCTTAGGGAGGAGCTCCTACGAGCAGTACTTC. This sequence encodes CASSLGRSSYEQYF.

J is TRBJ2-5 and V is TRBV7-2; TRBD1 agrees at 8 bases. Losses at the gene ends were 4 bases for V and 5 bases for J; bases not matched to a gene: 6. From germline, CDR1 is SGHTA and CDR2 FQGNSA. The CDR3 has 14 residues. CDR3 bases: TGTGCCAGCAGCTCGACAGGGGTTCGGGAGACCCAGTACTTC. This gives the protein CASSSTGVRETQYF.

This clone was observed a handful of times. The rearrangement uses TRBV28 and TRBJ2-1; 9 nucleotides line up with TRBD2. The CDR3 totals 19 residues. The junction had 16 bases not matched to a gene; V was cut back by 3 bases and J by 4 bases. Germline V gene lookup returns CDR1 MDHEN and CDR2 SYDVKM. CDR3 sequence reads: CASSFLSFQGTSPYNEQFF. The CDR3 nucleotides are TGTGCCAGCAGTTTCTTATCCTTCCAAGGGACTAGCCCTTACAATGAGCAGTTCTTC.

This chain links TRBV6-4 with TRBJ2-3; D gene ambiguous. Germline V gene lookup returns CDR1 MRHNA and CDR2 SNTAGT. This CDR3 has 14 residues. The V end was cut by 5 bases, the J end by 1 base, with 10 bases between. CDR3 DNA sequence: TGTGCCAGCAGTCCCGAGGCGGGCACAGATACGCAGTATTTT. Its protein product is CASSPEAGTDTQYF.

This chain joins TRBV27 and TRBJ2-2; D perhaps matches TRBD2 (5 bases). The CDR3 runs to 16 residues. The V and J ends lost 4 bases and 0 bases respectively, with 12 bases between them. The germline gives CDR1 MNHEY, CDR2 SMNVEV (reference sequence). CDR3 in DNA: TGTGCCAGCAGTTCGCTTCGGGGAGCGAACACCGGGGAGCTGTTTTTT. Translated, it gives CASSSLRGANTGELFF.

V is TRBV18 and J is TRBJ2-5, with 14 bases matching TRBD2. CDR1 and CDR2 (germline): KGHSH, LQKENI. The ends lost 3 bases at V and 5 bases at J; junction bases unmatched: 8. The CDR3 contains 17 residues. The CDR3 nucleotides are TGTGCCAGCTCACCGAGGACTAGCGGGAGGACTGTGGAGACCCAGTACTTC. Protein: CASSPRTSGRTVETQYF.

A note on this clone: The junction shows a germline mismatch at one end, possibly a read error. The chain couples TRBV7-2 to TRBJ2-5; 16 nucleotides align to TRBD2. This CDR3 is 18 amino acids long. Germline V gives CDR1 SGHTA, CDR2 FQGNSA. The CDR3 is CVSSLAGLAGGIGETQYF. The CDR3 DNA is TGTGTCAGCAGCTTAGCGGGACTAGCGGGAGGGATAGGCGAGACCCAGTACTTC.

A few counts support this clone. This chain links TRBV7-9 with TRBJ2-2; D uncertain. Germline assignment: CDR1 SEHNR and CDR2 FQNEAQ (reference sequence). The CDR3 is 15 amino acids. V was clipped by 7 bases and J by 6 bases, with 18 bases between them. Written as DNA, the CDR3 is TGTGCCAGCATATCTGGTGTTGACTTCCCCGGGGAGCTGTTTTTT. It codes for CASISGVDFPGELFF.

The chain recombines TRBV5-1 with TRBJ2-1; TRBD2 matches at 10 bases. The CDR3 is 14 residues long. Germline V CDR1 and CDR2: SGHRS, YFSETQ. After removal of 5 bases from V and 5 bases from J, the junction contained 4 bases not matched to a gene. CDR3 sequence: CASRTSGDNNEQFF. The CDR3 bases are TGCGCCAGCAGAACTAGCGGGGACAACAATGAGCAGTTCTTC.

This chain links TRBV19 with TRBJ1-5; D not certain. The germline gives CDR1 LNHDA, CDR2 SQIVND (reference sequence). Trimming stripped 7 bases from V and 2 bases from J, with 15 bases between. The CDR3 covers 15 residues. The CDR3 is CASKSGDAGNQPQHF. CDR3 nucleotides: TGTGCCAGTAAAAGCGGAGACGCTGGCAATCAGCCCCAGCATTTT. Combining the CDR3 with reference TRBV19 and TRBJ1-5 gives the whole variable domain DGGITQSPKYLFRKEGQNVTLSCEQNLNHDAMYWYRQDPGQGLRLIYYSQIVNDFQKGDIAEGYSVSREKKESFPLTVTSAQKNPTAFYLCASKSGDAGNQPQHFGDGTRLSIL.